The source of this T cell receptor beta chain is a study of identical twins. Trimming took 7 bases from V and 6 from J; bases not matched to a gene: 6. The CDR3 consists of 13 residues. A universal primer site was created by template switching, with the cDNA bearing unique molecular identifiers. In TCRdb, the 5' RACE reads were re-called with MiXCR into one record per CDR3 protein. The table records 1.5 million to 2 million distinct CDR3 sequences, roughly a third of them present only once. This sequence joins TRBV6-7 and TRBJ2-1, with 7 bases matching TRBD1. TRBV6-7 is assigned to the ORF class and has an uncertain function. Sequencing was performed on cord blood. The receptor was isolated from a newborn girl in good health. The CDR3 DNA reads TGTGCCAGCATCTTTTCAGGGGGCAATGAGCAGTTCTTC. It is translated as CASIFSGGNEQFF.